The entry below gives a single TCR beta chain sequence along with its context. The authors' processing: Reference gene primer amplification gave estimated nucleated cell counts. Assay: immunoSEQ multiplex PCR; the TCRdb copy retains only in-frame clones and omits some. That table supplies the V and J calls and clone size; D and trimming were determined from the DNA. This table has 43,000 or so clones, around four fifths appearing once. This entry belongs to a study of blood T cell repertoires in COVID-19. Study as a whole: The cDNA or gDNA used as material had been derived from T cells, B-cell-depleted T cells, or PBMCs.

V was clipped by 6 bases and J by 4 bases, with 13 bases between them. The CDR3 has 14 amino acids. In germline, CDR1 is MNHNY, CDR2 SVGAGI (reference sequence). The sequence was collected from a woman of 80 years or more with acute or convalescent COVID-19. Sequencing input: peripheral blood. The chain has TRBV6-6 and TRBJ1-3; possible D gene TRBD1, 6 bases. The chain's CDR3 is CASSPTGKGNTIYF. The DNA of the CDR3 is TGTGCCAGCAGCCCCACAGGGAAGGGAAACACCATATATTTT.